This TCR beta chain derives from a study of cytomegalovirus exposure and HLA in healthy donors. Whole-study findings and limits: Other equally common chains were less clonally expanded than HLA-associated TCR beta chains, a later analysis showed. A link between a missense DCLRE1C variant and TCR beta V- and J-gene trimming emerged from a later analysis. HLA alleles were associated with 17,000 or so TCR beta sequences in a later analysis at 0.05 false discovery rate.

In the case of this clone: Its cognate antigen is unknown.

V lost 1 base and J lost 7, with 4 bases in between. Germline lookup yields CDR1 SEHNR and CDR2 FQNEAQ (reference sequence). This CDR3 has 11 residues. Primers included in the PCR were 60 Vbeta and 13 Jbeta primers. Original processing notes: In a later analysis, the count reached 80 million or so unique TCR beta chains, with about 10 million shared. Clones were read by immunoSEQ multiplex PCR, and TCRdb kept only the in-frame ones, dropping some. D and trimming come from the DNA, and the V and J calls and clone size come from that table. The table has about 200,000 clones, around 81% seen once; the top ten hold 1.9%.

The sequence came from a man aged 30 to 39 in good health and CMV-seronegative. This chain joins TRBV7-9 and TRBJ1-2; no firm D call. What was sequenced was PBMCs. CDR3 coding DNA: TGTGCCAGCAGCTTAGGGGCTGGCTACACCTTC. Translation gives CASSLGAGYTF.